These 7 T cell receptor beta chains share one sample of origin, sequenced in a study of T cells in Graves' hyperthyroidism and ophthalmopathy. Amplified TCR beta CDR3 regions came from RNA transcripts. The HTBI primer set served for first-round RT-PCR of the TCR CDR3. A single record per CDR3 protein comes from TCRdb applying MiXCR to the multiplex PCR reads. In the table there are about 600,000 distinct CDR3 sequences, about a sixth of which are singletons. The sample comprised blood. These receptors all stem from a woman in her forties with Graves' ophthalmopathy.

Worth noting for this clonotype: A much more abundant neighbour one base away suggests this may be a read error. The chain couples TRBV2 to TRBJ2-4, with unresolved D. Per germline, CDR1 SNHLY and CDR2 FYNNEI. The CDR3 sequence is 13 residues long. Trimming stripped 7 bases from V and 0 bases from J, with 7 bases between. The CDR3 loop reads CASKGPAKNIQYF. CDR3 sequence (DNA): TGTGCCAGCAAGGGCCCAGCCAAAAACATTCAGTACTTC. The entire variable domain, with the rest obtained from reference TRBV2 and TRBJ2-4, is as follows: EPEVTQTPSHQVTQMGQEVILRCVPISNHLYFYWYRQILGQKVEFLVSFYNNEISEKSEIFDDQFSVERPDGSNFTLKIRSTKLEDSAMYFCASKGPAKNIQYFGAGTRLSVL.

This clonotype was counted a few times. V and J are TRBV5-5 and TRBJ1-4; D might be TRBD1 (6 bases). Germline V gene lookup returns CDR1 SGHKS and CDR2 YYEKEE (reference sequence). V gave up 5 bases and J gave up 8 bases, with 13 bases separating them. CDR3 size: 13 residues. CDR3 sequence: CASSLGGVEKLFF. The CDR3 DNA reads TGTGCCAGCAGTTTAGGGGGGGTGGAAAAACTGTTTTTT. Full variable domain (missing parts from reference TRBV5-5 and TRBJ1-4): DAGVTQSPTHLIKTRGQQVTLRCSPISGHKSVSWYQQVLGQGPQFIFQYYEKEERGRGNFPDRFSARQFPNYSSELNVNALLLGDSALYLCASSLGGVEKLFFGSGTQLSVL.

This clonotype has a handful of counts. The V gene is TRBV9, the J gene TRBJ1-6; no firm D call. The germline V gene encodes CDR1 SGDLS and CDR2 YYNGEE. CDR3 length: 15 residues. V lost 0 bases and J 7 bases, leaving 11 bases between the germline ends. CDR3 DNA sequence: TGTGCCAGCAGCGTAGTTGACGGTAACAATTCACCCCTCCACTTT. Translation: CASSVVDGNNSPLHF. The variable domain in full, with the rest retrieved from reference TRBV9 and TRBJ1-6, is DSGVTQTPKHLITATGQRVTLRCSPRSGDLSVYWYQQSLDQGLQFLIQYYNGEERAKGNILERFSAQQFPDLHSELNLSSLELGDSALYFCASSVVDGNNSPLHFGNGTRLTVT.

This clonotype was seen ten or more times. The chain couples TRBV7-3 to TRBJ2-1; 7 positions agree with TRBD2. The CDR3 runs to 15 residues. Germline V gene data show CDR1 as SGHTA and CDR2 as FQGTGA. With V trimmed by 2 bases and J by 5 bases, 6 bases remained unmatched. This chain's CDR3 is CASSLWAGVNNEQFF. The CDR3 DNA reads TGTGCCAGCAGCTTATGGGCGGGAGTGAACAATGAGCAGTTCTTC.

The DNA for the CDR3 is TGTGCCAGCAGCCAATTCGGCAGGGGGGGCTCCGGGGAGCTGTTTTTT. Amino acids: CASSQFGRGGSGELFF. The chain has TRBV3-1 and TRBJ2-2; either TRBD1 or TRBD2 may supply D (7 bases each). V was shortened by 2 bases and J by 6 bases, with 16 bases between the two germline ends. This CDR3 contains 16 residues. From germline, CDR1 is LGHDT and CDR2 YNNKEL (reference sequence).

This clonotype was counted a few times. The chain employs TRBV6-5 and TRBJ1-1; D is undetermined. CDR1 is MNHEY and CDR2 is SVGAGI in the germline V gene. The CDR3 covers 15 residues. With 0 bases removed from V and 4 bases from J, the gap between germline ends came to 12 bases. The CDR3 loop reads CASSYSFDLGTEAFF. The DNA for the CDR3 is TGTGCCAGCAGTTACTCGTTCGATCTGGGCACTGAAGCTTTCTTT.

This clonotype was detected a few times. The J gene is TRBJ1-1, the V gene TRBV3-1, with TRBD1 as a possible D gene (5 bases). The CDR3 is 14 amino acids. V was cut by 0 bases and J by 11 bases, with 16 bases left in between. CDR1 is LGHDT, CDR2 YNNKEL, per germline (reference sequence). The CDR3 region is CASSQEPDSAEAFF. The CDR3, as DNA: TGTGCCAGCAGCCAAGAACCCGACAGCGCGGAGGCTTTCTTT.